This TCR beta chain is drawn from a study of T cells in narcolepsy. About this clone: Antigen specificity is unknown.

Method: immunoSEQ multiplex PCR; TCRdb's copy keeps in-frame clones and lacks some. The data hold tens of thousands of clones, with roughly 80% observed a single time. Germline V gene sequence: CDR1 SGHRS, CDR2 YFSETQ. V was pared by 6 bases and J by 5 bases, with 15 bases between. The CDR3 consists of 14 residues. Overall study findings and caveats: Blood of same and different patients, but not healthy controls, reportedly held recurring autoreactive clonotypes.

The material sequenced was memory (CD45RA-) CD4+ T cells from blood. The sequence derives from a human donor in good health. The chain links TRBV5-1 to TRBJ2-1, with TRBD2 as a possible D gene (6 bases). CDR3 coding DNA: TGCGCCAGCAAACGGGACTGGGCTAACAATGAGCAGTTCTTC. Translation: CASKRDWANNEQFF.